This T cell receptor beta chain was sequenced during a study of naive CD8 T cells in extremely preterm neonates listed by TCRdb under 2017. Study-wide context: The adult participants' age range is given as 25-50 years in the abstract but as 20-50 years in the methods. TCRbeta CDR3 repertoires of sorted naive CD8+ T cells were compared across four age groups: extremely preterm neonates, term neonates, young children and adults. General conclusions and limits of the study: Compared with all other age groups, preterm neonates showed significantly lower iChao1 richness (p < 0.05) along with an even clone distribution, indicating a less rich repertoire. A larger fraction of CDR3 nucleotide sequences was shared among preterm neonates (about 2.5%) than among term neonates (about 0.4%), young children (approximately 0.03%) and adults (approximately 0.01%). Compared with the older groups, preterm CDR3s were shorter and closer to germline, carrying fewer N additions and showing less junctional trimming. To track T cell development within individuals, the authors urged prospective longitudinal studies of preterm and term neonates. A small sample size and variable productive template counts among preterm samples were noted by the authors as limitations.

Peripheral blood was donated by five healthy children aged about 15-56 months undergoing elective routine surgery and by five healthy nonsmoking adults. Healthy nonsmokers aged roughly 19-50 years, with a median age of approximately 42 years, were used as adult controls. A FACSAria III cell sorter was used to sort live, Annexin V-negative naive CD8+ T cells (CD3+CD8+CD45RA+CCR7+). Each sample yielded roughly 18,000 to 110,000 sorted naive CD8+ T cells. Mononuclear cells were isolated from diluted blood by Ficoll-Paque density gradient centrifugation. Before sorting, mononuclear cells were cryopreserved in about 10% DMSO plus 90% FBS and kept long term at -150 degrees C. After thawing, the cells were stained with Annexin V and with antibodies against CD3, CD8, CCR7 and CD45RA. Genomic DNA was extracted from snap-frozen sorted cell pellets with the DNeasy Blood and Tissue Kit. Comments on this clone: Its specific antigen is unknown. Nothing much larger sits one base from this clone, and base qualities are not available.

TCRbeta CDR3 regions were amplified from genomic DNA by a two-step, bias-controlled multiplex PCR. The multiplex PCR used primers specific for every TRBV and TRBJ gene segment. The immunoSEQ Assay was used to generate TCRbeta repertoire data. Per the source publication's procedure: To merge closely related sequences, reads went through filtering and clustering using a relative-frequency ratio and a modified nearest-neighbor algorithm. IMGT annotation was the basis for assigning V, D and J genes to CDR3 sequences. Template counts were normalized for PCR amplification bias and quantified against synthetic TCR CDR3 analog sequences. Only unique productive sequences, defined as in-frame CDR3 sequences without stop codons, were included in the analyses. The immunoSEQ Analyzer software was used to calculate iChao1 richness and clonality, with clonality defined as 1 minus Pielou's evenness. JMP was used for statistical testing, with Student's t-test or a non-parametric test applied depending on Shapiro-Wilk normality results. TCRdb holds this immuneACCESS table with in-frame rearrangements only. Some clones are missing; in checked studies, unresolved V genes explain under half, and the rest has no known cause. V, J and clone size reflect that table, while D and trimming were determined from the DNA. The sample records 4,000 to 6,500 clones, almost 99% of which are singletons. Clones ranked in the top ten supply roughly 0.59% of the sample.

This TCR was sampled from a human donor in good health. Specimen: naive CD8+ T cells from blood.

This receptor has the CDR3 CASRPTGGNQPQHF. The nucleotide sequence is TGTGCCAGCAGACCGACAGGGGGCAATCAGCCCCAGCATTTT. In this chain, TRBV27 is recombined with TRBJ1-5; TRBD1 matches 8 bases in the middle. The CDR3 goes from the cysteine to the phenylalanine over 14 residues. Of the read, only the CDR3 DNA is kept; its 42 bases are in frame from base 1. From a lookup of the germline V gene (reference sequence), CDR1 and CDR2 are MNHEY and SMNVEV. Trimming removed 6 bases from V and 2 bases from J; the gene matches leave 3 bases unexplained.